This entry concerns a single T cell receptor (beta chain). Antigen: not known. The entry originates in a study of T cell clones after liver transplantation. Looking at the study overall: At least one year of complete immunosuppression withdrawal without enzymes over twice normal defined tolerance. Timepoints were pre-transplant, pre-withdrawal, and after withdrawal was completed or failed. Broader study findings: Rather than being deleted, graft donor-reactive T cells may have moved into the graft.

Repertoires were generated with immunoSEQ multiplex PCR, while TCRdb's copy carries only in-frame clones and drops some. The data contain tens of thousands of clones, around four fifths of them singletons. The CDR3 runs 14 residues. The germline gives CDR1 SGHRS, CDR2 YFSETQ. V was trimmed by 4 bases and J by 10 bases, leaving 15 bases between them. The receptor comes from a human patient who received a liver transplant. Some T cells may be graft donor cells. This chain uses TRBV5-1 with TRBJ1-6, with D uncertain. This material consisted of CD4+ T cells from blood, taken at the 22-month timepoint. CDR3 nucleotide sequence: TGCGCCAGCAGCCAAGTCTCAGCGAGGTCACCCCTCCACTTT. It translates to CASSQVSARSPLHF.